The sequence of this T cell receptor beta chain was determined in a study of shared clonotypes between healthy human individuals. General study findings and limits: Unshared clonotypes carried lower generation probabilities than those common to all four donors.

Naive CD8 isolation took CD45RO-negative cells positively selected for CCR7 and excluded terminally differentiated effector memory CD45RA+ cells. This clone was recorded only once. The antigen remains undetermined. Only in-frame clones appear in the TCRdb table, and some are missing; sequencing was by immunoSEQ multiplex PCR. The table records a few hundred thousand clones, 95% to 96% of them present only once. From germline, CDR1 is LNHDA and CDR2 SQIVND (reference sequence). With 6 bases removed from V and 0 bases from J, the gap between germline ends came to 20 bases. This CDR3 is 17 amino acids long.

The specimen sequenced was naive CD8+ T cells sorted from blood. The chain joins TRBV19 to TRBJ1-1; perhaps TRBD1 as D (5 bases). The TCR originated in a woman in her twenties or thirties in good health. DNA for the CDR3: TGTGCCAGTAGACCCAGGGCCCAAACTATTATGAACACTGAAGCTTTCTTT. This translates into CASRPRAQTIMNTEAFF. Variable domain in full (rest from reference TRBV19 and TRBJ1-1): DGGITQSPKYLFRKEGQNVTLSCEQNLNHDAMYWYRQDPGQGLRLIYYSQIVNDFQKGDIAEGYSVSREKKESFPLTVTSAQKNPTAFYLCASRPRAQTIMNTEAFFGQGTRLTVV.